This TCR beta chain was identified in a study of blood T cell repertoires in COVID-19. Seattle cases were enrolled at active infection and followed longitudinally. The V end lost 9 bases, the J end lost 4 bases, and 25 bases lay between the germline ends. Germline V gene data show CDR1 as MRHNA and CDR2 as SNTAGT. The CDR3 runs to 17 residues. Per the original methods: Nucleated cell counts were estimated from reference gene primer amplification. TCRdb's table, derived via immunoSEQ multiplex PCR, lists solely in-frame clones and lacks some. That table furnishes V, J and clone size, whereas the DNA furnished D and trimming. Of 250,000 to 350,000 clones listed, 80% to 90% are singletons.

Sequenced: peripheral blood. The sequence derives from a woman aged 45-59 years with COVID-19, enrolled during active disease. The rearrangement uses TRBV6-4 and TRBJ2-1, with TRBD1 as a possible D gene (5 bases). CDR3 DNA sequence: TGTGCCAGTACTGACAGAAAAATTAAACACAGATACAATGAGCAGTTCTTC. Translation gives CASTDRKIKHRYNEQFF.